A selection of T cell receptor beta chains follows, all from one sample in a study of quantifying T cell responses using KT2 cells. From the UMI-ligation and nested PCR reads, TCRdb called clonotypes with MiXCR, one entry per CDR3 protein. The data contain under 35,000 distinct CDR3 sequences, roughly 8% of them singletons. The sequenced sample consisted of PBMCs spiked with cells of the T cell clone KT2. These receptors were taken from a human donor. Both conserved end residues are part of each CDR3. D genes are given only for firm matches. Clone size is given for some rows only: seen once, a few or many times, or a class if the clone is expanded.

j_gene | abundance | d_gene | v_gene | CDR3nt | CDR3aa
TRBJ1-5 | few | . | TRBV12-3/TRBV12-4 | TGTGCCAGCAGTTTGATGGGGGCAGGCAATCAGCCCCAGCATTTT | CASSLMGAGNQPQHF
TRBJ2-1 | . | . | TRBV29-1 | TGCAGCGTTAGCTGGGGGGGCTCTGAGCAGTTCTTC | CSVSWGGSEQFF
TRBJ2-7 | few | TRBD1 | TRBV2 | TGTGCCAGCGCGGACAGGGTCTCGTTCGAGCAGTACTTC | CASADRVSFEQYF
TRBJ2-2 | many | . | TRBV12-5 | TGTGCTAGTGGTCACGACACGACCGGGGAGCTGTTTTTT | CASGHDTTGELFF
TRBJ2-1 | . | TRBD2 | TRBV10-3 | TGTGCCATCAGTGAGAATGCGGGAGTCCCCTACAATGAGCAGTTCTTC | CAISENAGVPYNEQFF
TRBJ2-5 | . | . | TRBV7-3 | TGTGCCAGCAGCTCCGTGGGGGGCCAAGAGACCCAGTACTTC | CASSSVGGQETQYF
TRBJ1-3 | few | . | TRBV29-1 | TGCAGCGCCCGACAGAACTCTGGAAACACCATATATTTT | CSARQNSGNTIYF
TRBJ2-1 | many | . | TRBV6-2/TRBV6-3 | TGTGCCAGCAGTCCACCAAGGGGAATGGGCTACAATGAGCAGTTCTTC | CASSPPRGMGYNEQFF
TRBJ1-4 | many | . | TRBV2 | TGTGCCAGCAGTGGGGCAGGGAGGCGAGAAAAACTGTTTTTT | CASSGAGRREKLFF
TRBJ2-1 | many | . | TRBV4-2 | TGTGCCAGCAGCCAAGAGAATGTAAATGAGCAGTTCTTC | CASSQENVNEQFF
TRBJ2-6 | . | . | TRBV10-3 | TGTGCCATCATGCGAACTGGGGCCAACGTCCTGACTTTC | CAIMRTGANVLTF
TRBJ1-6 | few | . | TRBV5-1 | TGCGCCAGCCGGACAGCCTCCGGAGATTCACCCCTCCACTTT | CASRTASGDSPLHF
TRBJ1-3 | many | TRBD1 | TRBV12-3/TRBV12-4 | TGTGCCAGCACCCACCGGACAGGGGGCTCTGGAAACACCATATATTTT | CASTHRTGGSGNTIYF
TRBJ1-1 | few | . | TRBV7-8 | TGTGCCAGCAGCTGGACAACGAACACTGAAGCTTTCTTT | CASSWTTNTEAFF
TRBJ1-2 | many | TRBD1 | TRBV6-2/TRBV6-3 | TGTGCCAGCAGCCCCGGGACAGGGGGGAGCTATGGCTACACCTTC | CASSPGTGGSYGYTF
TRBJ2-1 | many | TRBD1 | TRBV27 | TGTGCCAGCAAGGGGGCCAGCTCCTACAATGAGCAGTTCTTC | CASKGASSYNEQFF
TRBJ1-5 | few | . | TRBV15 | TGTGCCACCAGCAGAGATTATCTTGACAGTGACAATCAGCCCCAGCATTTT | CATSRDYLDSDNQPQHF
TRBJ2-1 | many | TRBD2 | TRBV2 | TGTGCCAGCTGGTTAGCGGGACCCAATGAGCAGTTCTTC | CASWLAGPNEQFF
TRBJ2-1 | few | TRBD2 | TRBV15 | TGTGCCACCAGCACCGAGAGGGCGGGAGAGTACAATGAGCAGTTCTTC | CATSTERAGEYNEQFF
TRBJ2-3 | . | . | TRBV10-1 | TGCGCCAGCAGTGATACCGGATATACGCAGTATTTT | CASSDTGYTQYF
TRBJ1-5 | few | . | TRBV27 | TGTGCCAGCGCCACTATGGGACGGAATCAGCCCCAGCATTTT | CASATMGRNQPQHF
TRBJ2-3 | . | . | TRBV2 | TGTGCCAGCAGTGAGAAACTTCCCACAGATACGCAGTATTTT | CASSEKLPTDTQYF
TRBJ1-2 | many | . | TRBV14 | TGTGCCAGCAGCCAAGAACGGCAGTGGGGTAATGGCTACACCTTC | CASSQERQWGNGYTF
TRBJ2-1 | few | . | TRBV20-1 | TGCAGTGTAAGCGAGTACAATGAGCAGTTCTTC | CSVSEYNEQFF
TRBJ1-1 | many | . | TRBV13 | TGTGCCAGCAGCTGGGGGACGGACGGCACTGAAGCTTTCTTT | CASSWGTDGTEAFF
TRBJ2-3 | few | . | TRBV20-1 | TGCAGTGCCGAGAACCTAGCGCGTAGCACAGATACGCAGTATTTT | CSAENLARSTDTQYF
TRBJ1-1 | . | . | TRBV6-1 | TGTGCCAGCAGGTGGAACGGCCCAATGAACACTGAAGCTTTCTTT | CASRWNGPMNTEAFF
TRBJ1-3 | few | . | TRBV6-5 | TGTGCCAGCAGTCGACCGGGGGCCTCTGGAAACACCATATATTTT | CASSRPGASGNTIYF
TRBJ1-4 | few | . | TRBV5-8 | TGTGCCAGCAGCTGGGGGTGGGAAAATGAAAAACTGTTTTTT | CASSWGWENEKLFF
TRBJ2-1 | . | TRBD2 | TRBV7-8 | TGTGCCAGCAGCTTGGGAACGCGGACTAGCGGAAACAATGAGCAGTTCTTC | CASSLGTRTSGNNEQFF
TRBJ2-1 | . | . | TRBV7-2 | TGTGCCAGCAGCTCCCCATGGGGGCACCGATACAATGAGCAGTTCTTC | CASSSPWGHRYNEQFF
TRBJ2-6 | many | . | TRBV29-1 | TGCAGCGCCGGAAGCTCTGGGGCCAACGTCCTGACTTTC | CSAGSSGANVLTF
TRBJ2-5 | many | TRBD2 | TRBV5-1 | TGCGCCAGCAGGGGGACGGGAGGTGAGACCCAGTACTTC | CASRGTGGETQYF
TRBJ2-1 | many | . | TRBV20-1 | TGCAGTGCTAGAGCTGATAGCTGGGATGAGCAGTTCTTC | CSARADSWDEQFF
TRBJ1-5 | few | . | TRBV7-2 | TGTGCCAGCAGCTTAGGGGACATAAGTCAGCCCCAGCATTTT | CASSLGDISQPQHF
TRBJ1-2 | many | . | TRBV29-1 | TGCAGCGTTGAAGTTGGGCAGAAGAACACCTTC | CSVEVGQKNTF
TRBJ2-3 | once | . | TRBV6-4 | TGTGAAAGAAGAGAAGGGGGAAGAAAAGATAAGAAGTATTTT | CERREGGRKDKKYF
TRBJ2-1 | . | . | TRBV5-1 | TGCGCCAGCAGCTTGACTAACAATGAGCAGTTCTTC | CASSLTNNEQFF
TRBJ2-1 | many | TRBD1 | TRBV27 | TGTGCCAGCACCGTGACAGGGGCCCACAATGAGCAGTTCTTC | CASTVTGAHNEQFF